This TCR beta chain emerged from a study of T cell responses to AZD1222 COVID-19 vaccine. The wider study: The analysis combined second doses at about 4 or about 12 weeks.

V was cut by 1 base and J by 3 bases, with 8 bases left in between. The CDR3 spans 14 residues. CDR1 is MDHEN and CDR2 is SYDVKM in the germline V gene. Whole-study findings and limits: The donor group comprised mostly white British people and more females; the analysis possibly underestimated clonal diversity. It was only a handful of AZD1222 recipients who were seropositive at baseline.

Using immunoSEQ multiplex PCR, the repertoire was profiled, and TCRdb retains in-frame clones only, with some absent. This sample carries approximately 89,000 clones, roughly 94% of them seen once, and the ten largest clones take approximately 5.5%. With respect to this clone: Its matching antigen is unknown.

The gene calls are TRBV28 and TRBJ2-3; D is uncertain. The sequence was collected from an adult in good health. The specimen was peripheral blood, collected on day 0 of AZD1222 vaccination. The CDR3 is CASSLSVRTDTQYF. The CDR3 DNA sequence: TGTGCCAGCAGTTTATCAGTTAGGACAGATACGCAGTATTTT.